Listed below are T cell receptor beta chains from one sample, sequenced in a study of regulatory T cells in long-lasting Graves disease. TCRdb passed the multiplex PCR reads through MiXCR, listing each CDR3 protein once. The sample shows 320,000 or so distinct CDR3 sequences, about 18% of them seen only once. The specimen was peripheral blood mononuclear cells (PBMCs), collected at new diagnosis, from a patient treated with antithyroid drugs. The receptors originated from a female donor with Graves disease. CDR3s include the opening cysteine and the closing phenylalanine or tryptophan. Fields, in order: J gene, V gene, CDR3 protein.

j_gene: TRBJ2-7
v_gene: TRBV20-1
CDR3aa: CSARAGDRGEQYF

j_gene: TRBJ1-5
v_gene: TRBV30
CDR3aa: CAWTPLLGFKNQPQHF

j_gene: TRBJ1-2
v_gene: TRBV6-2/TRBV6-3
CDR3aa: CASSNTGPWAGYGYTF

j_gene: TRBJ1-4
v_gene: TRBV7-8
CDR3aa: CASSGPPWTANEKLFF

j_gene: TRBJ2-5
v_gene: TRBV10-1
CDR3aa: CASSEFEGPSGETQYF

j_gene: TRBJ1-6
v_gene: TRBV9
CDR3aa: CASSAGGRPDNSPLHF

j_gene: TRBJ2-6
v_gene: TRBV18
CDR3aa: CASSPRLGSGANVLTF

j_gene: TRBJ2-1
v_gene: TRBV7-3
CDR3aa: CASSLGTDYNEQFF

j_gene: TRBJ2-1
v_gene: TRBV7-9
CDR3aa: CASSAAGVHNEQFF

j_gene: TRBJ2-3
v_gene: TRBV6-1
CDR3aa: CASSGGQYF

j_gene: TRBJ2-1
v_gene: TRBV27
CDR3aa: CASSSWDSLNNEQFF

j_gene: TRBJ1-5
v_gene: TRBV4-1
CDR3aa: CASSQGFQGNQPQHF

j_gene: TRBJ2-6
v_gene: TRBV28
CDR3aa: CASSYGRGRRSGANVLTF

j_gene: TRBJ1-5
v_gene: TRBV12-3/TRBV12-4
CDR3aa: CASNPGASAKPQHF

j_gene: TRBJ2-1
v_gene: TRBV28
CDR3aa: CASSPLGTTGQFF

j_gene: TRBJ2-3
v_gene: TRBV20-1
CDR3aa: CSARDEADTQYF

j_gene: TRBJ1-2
v_gene: TRBV9
CDR3aa: CASSPRSDRADGYTF

j_gene: TRBJ1-4
v_gene: TRBV28
CDR3aa: CASSLLGGILFF

j_gene: TRBJ2-3
v_gene: TRBV28
CDR3aa: CASSPTGGGSFTDTQYF

j_gene: TRBJ2-1
v_gene: TRBV2
CDR3aa: CASSTGNPLYNEQFF

j_gene: TRBJ2-7
v_gene: TRBV7-9
CDR3aa: CASSLAHPYEQYF

j_gene: TRBJ1-6
v_gene: TRBV12-3/TRBV12-4
CDR3aa: CASMYRGLNSPLHF

j_gene: TRBJ2-3
v_gene: TRBV9
CDR3aa: CASSGLLAGTTDTQYF

j_gene: TRBJ2-1
v_gene: TRBV11-2
CDR3aa: CASSARLAGGVHEQFF

j_gene: TRBJ2-7
v_gene: TRBV20-1
CDR3aa: CSAQGLAGIYEQYF

j_gene: TRBJ1-6
v_gene: TRBV24-1
CDR3aa: CATSDHQTDSPLHF

j_gene: TRBJ2-7
v_gene: TRBV28
CDR3aa: CASSEGFPASYEQYF

j_gene: TRBJ1-5
v_gene: TRBV12-3/TRBV12-4
CDR3aa: CASSRSGESQPQHF